This TCR beta chain was sequenced for a study of blood T cell repertoires in COVID-19. Clones were sequenced by immunoSEQ multiplex PCR, and TCRdb holds only the in-frame ones, with some missing. The repertoire includes approximately 25,000 clones, 80% to 90% of them detected once, and roughly a sixth sits in the top ten. The CDR3 loop spans 15 amino acids. V was shortened by 0 bases and J by 4 bases, with 12 bases between the two germline ends. Germline CDR1 and CDR2: LNHDA and SQIVND (reference sequence). The specimen sequenced was peripheral blood. The chain has TRBV19 and TRBJ1-2; D might be TRBD1 (5 bases). The TCR was taken from a human donor with acute or convalescent COVID-19. The donor label of this sample is uncertain. This CDR3 reads CASSIDSGFTYGYTF. As DNA, the CDR3 is TGTGCCAGTAGTATAGACTCAGGGTTTACCTATGGCTACACCTTC.